This note documents a single TCR beta chain sequence. The CDR3 has 14 residues. The V end lost 4 bases, the J end lost 4 bases, and 14 bases lay between the germline ends. Looked up from germline, CDR1 is SGDLS and CDR2 is YYNGEE. This sample is drawn from a study of beta chain features in type 1 diabetes. As every portion of the isolated RNA was reverse transcribed, the sequencing read expressed TCRB transcripts. Generated by immunoSEQ multiplex PCR, the TCRdb table keeps only in-frame clones and is missing some. In the table there are 680,000 or so clones, about 16% of which are singletons. The TCR sequence derives from a man aged 18 to 30 in good health. The chain couples TRBV9 to TRBJ1-1; TRBD1 might be the D (6 bases). The specimen sequenced was naive CD4+ T cells from blood. The CDR3 reads CASSPQGGSTEAFF. In nucleotides, the CDR3 is TGTGCCAGCAGCCCTCAAGGGGGGAGCACTGAAGCTTTCTTT.